The 9 T cell receptor beta chains listed next were all sequenced from one sample in a study of Ad26.COV2.S vaccination and SARS-CoV-2 variants. Sequenced by immunoSEQ multiplex PCR; TCRdb stores in-frame clones only, minus some. The table shows about 440,000 clones, with about nine tenths occurring only once. Treatment indicated: roughly 20 received Ad26.COV2.S at low or high dose, single or two shots; about 5 received placebo; per-sample allocation not given. Samples analyzed were those drawn on day 63 after the first vaccine or placebo injection. This sample comprised peripheral blood, obtained in a trial of Ad26.COV2.S vaccine versus placebo. These receptors all come from a person aged 18-65 years who received the Ad26.COV2.S COVID-19 vaccine or a placebo.

This clone appeared a few times. The CDR3 protein is CASSLGPGGTNSPLHF. CDR3 DNA: TGTGCCAGCAGCTTAGGTCCGGGCGGAACCAATTCACCCCTCCACTTT. This sequence joins TRBV11-2 and TRBJ1-6; D gene uncertain. Germline CDR1 reads SGHAT; CDR2 reads FQNNGV. The CDR3 sequence is 16 residues long. Trimming left V 1 base short and J 7 bases short, with 14 bases between.

This chain connects TRBV2 to TRBJ2-7; the match to TRBD1 covers 8 bases. The CDR3 spans 12 residues. Germline trimming cut 7 bases from V and 3 bases from J; bases unmatched to any gene: 2. From germline, CDR1 is SNHLY and CDR2 FYNNEI. The CDR3 DNA follows: TGTGCCAGCAAAGGACAGGGCTACGAGCAGTACTTC. It encodes CASKGQGYEQYF.

CDR3 amino acids: CASSLAGGYNEQFF. Here the CDR3 DNA reads TGTGCCAGCAGTCTAGCGGGAGGCTACAATGAGCAGTTCTTC. V is TRBV2 and J is TRBJ2-1, with TRBD2 matching over 11 bases. The CDR3 covers 14 residues. Trimming removed 5 bases from V and 3 bases from J; junction bases left unmatched: 0. Germline CDR1 is SNHLY and CDR2 is FYNNEI.

The CDR3 region has the DNA TGTGCCAGCAGCCGACTGGAGGCAGGCAACACTGAAGCTTTCTTT. Protein: CASSRLEAGNTEAFF. The gene calls are TRBV14 and TRBJ1-1; D is unclear. Trimming removed 4 bases from V and 2 bases from J, with 14 bases in between. This CDR3 region has 15 residues. Germline loops: CDR1 SGHDN, CDR2 FVKESK.

In nucleotides, the CDR3 is TGTGCCAGCAGCGTAGATGGGGGAGGCTACAATGAGCAGTTCTTC. Its protein is CASSVDGGGYNEQFF. The chain carries TRBV9 and TRBJ2-1; the D gene is possibly TRBD2 (6 bases). Trimming removed 0 bases from V and 3 bases from J, with 10 bases in between. The CDR3 loop spans 15 amino acids. Germline V gene sequence: CDR1 SGDLS, CDR2 YYNGEE.

This clone showed up just once. Here the CDR3 reads CASSPGVGSRSSYEQYF. In DNA form, the CDR3 reads TGTGCCAGCAGCCCGGGTGTTGGCAGTAGGAGCTCCTACGAGCAGTACTTC. The chain links TRBV5-6 to TRBJ2-7; D is undetermined. The V and J ends lost 4 bases and 0 bases respectively, with 20 bases between them. The CDR3 has 17 residues. Per germline, CDR1 SGHDT and CDR2 YYEEEE.

The chain is built from TRBV7-8 and TRBJ2-5; D is unclear. With 6 bases removed from V and 9 bases from J, the gap between germline ends came to 2 bases. This CDR3 has 8 amino acids. Germline V lookup: CDR1 SGHVS, CDR2 FQNEAQ. The CDR3 protein is CASRPQYF. In DNA form, the CDR3 reads TGTGCCAGCAGGCCCCAGTACTTC.

The rearrangement links TRBV28 to TRBJ1-4; weak D call: TRBD1 (5 bases). The V gene lost 4 bases and the J gene lost 16 bases, with 22 bases spanning the gap. Germline CDR1 MDHEN, CDR2 SYDVKM. The CDR3 extends over 14 amino acids. The CDR3 loop is CASSSLVSRGIRFF. DNA of the CDR3: TGTGCCAGCAGTTCCTTGGTTTCCCGGGGCATTCGGTTTTTT.

This clone was observed a single time. The rearrangement links TRBV28 to TRBJ2-5, with 11 bases aligning to TRBD2. From germline, CDR1 is MDHEN and CDR2 SYDVKM. The CDR3 has 19 amino acids. V shed 1 base, J shed 3 bases, and the junction held 13 bases outside the gene matches. The CDR3: CASSLYGIGALAGEETQYF. In nucleotides, the CDR3 is TGTGCCAGCAGTTTATATGGGATCGGCGCACTAGCGGGGGAAGAGACCCAGTACTTC.